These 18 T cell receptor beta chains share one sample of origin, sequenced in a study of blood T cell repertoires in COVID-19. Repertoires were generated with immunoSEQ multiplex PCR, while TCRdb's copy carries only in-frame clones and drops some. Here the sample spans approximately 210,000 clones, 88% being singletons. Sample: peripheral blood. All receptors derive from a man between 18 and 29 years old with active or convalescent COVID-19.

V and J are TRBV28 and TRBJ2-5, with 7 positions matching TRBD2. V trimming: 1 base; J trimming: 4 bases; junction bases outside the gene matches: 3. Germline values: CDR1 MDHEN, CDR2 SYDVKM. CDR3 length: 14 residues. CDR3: CASSLLGGRETQYF. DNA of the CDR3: TGTGCCAGCAGTTTATTAGGCGGGAGAGAGACCCAGTACTTC.

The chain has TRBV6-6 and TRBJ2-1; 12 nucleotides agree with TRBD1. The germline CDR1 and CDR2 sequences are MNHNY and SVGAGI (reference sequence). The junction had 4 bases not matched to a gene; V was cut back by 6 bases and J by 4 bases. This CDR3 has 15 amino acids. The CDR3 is CASSRDRGLYNEQFF. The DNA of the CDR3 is TGTGCCAGCAGCAGGGACAGGGGGCTGTACAATGAGCAGTTCTTC.

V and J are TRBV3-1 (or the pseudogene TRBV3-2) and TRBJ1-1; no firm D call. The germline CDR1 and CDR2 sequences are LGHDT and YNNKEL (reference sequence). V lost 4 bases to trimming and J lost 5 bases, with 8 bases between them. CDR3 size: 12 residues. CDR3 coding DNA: TGTGCCAGCAGCCTCGCGAAAACTGAAGCTTTCTTT. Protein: CASSLAKTEAFF.

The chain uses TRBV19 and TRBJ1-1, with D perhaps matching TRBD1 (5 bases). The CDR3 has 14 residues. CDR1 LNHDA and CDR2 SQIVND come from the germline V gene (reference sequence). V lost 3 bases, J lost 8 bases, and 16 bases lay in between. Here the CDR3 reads CASSMREGLSEAFF. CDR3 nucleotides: TGTGCCAGTAGTATGAGGGAGGGGCTGTCAGAAGCTTTCTTT.

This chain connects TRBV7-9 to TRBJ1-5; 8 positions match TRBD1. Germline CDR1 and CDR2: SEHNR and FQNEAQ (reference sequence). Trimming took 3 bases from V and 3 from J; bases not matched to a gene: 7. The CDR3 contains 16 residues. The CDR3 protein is CASSFGRGHDNQPQHF. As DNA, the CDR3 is TGTGCCAGCAGCTTTGGCAGGGGGCATGACAATCAGCCCCAGCATTTT.

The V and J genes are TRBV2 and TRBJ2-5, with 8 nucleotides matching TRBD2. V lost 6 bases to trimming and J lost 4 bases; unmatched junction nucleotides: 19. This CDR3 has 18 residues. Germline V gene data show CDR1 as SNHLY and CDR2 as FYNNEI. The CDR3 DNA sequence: TGTGCCAGCAGGGTCTTTAGCGGGACGGGAACTGTTCGAGAGACCCAGTACTTC. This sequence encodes CASRVFSGTGTVRETQYF.

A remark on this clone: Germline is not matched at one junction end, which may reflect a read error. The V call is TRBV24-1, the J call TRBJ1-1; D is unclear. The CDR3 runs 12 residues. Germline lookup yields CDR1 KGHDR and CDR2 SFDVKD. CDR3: CATSDYNSEAFF. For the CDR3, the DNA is TGTGCCACCAGTGATTATAACAGTGAAGCTTTCTTT.

As DNA, the CDR3 is TGTGCCACCAGTCTAGCGGGAGGAAGCACAGATACGCAGTATTTT. Translating it yields CATSLAGGSTDTQYF. The chain links TRBV24-1 to TRBJ2-3; TRBD2 agrees at 11 bases. The CDR3 totals 15 residues. Looked up from germline, CDR1 is KGHDR and CDR2 is SFDVKD. The V gene end was trimmed by 6 bases and the J gene end by 0 bases; junction bases not matched to a gene: 1.

The CDR3 protein is CASSGAPTGRNTEAFF. The CDR3 nucleotides read TGCGCCAGCAGCGGAGCACCGACAGGACGGAACACTGAAGCTTTCTTT. This chain links TRBV5-1 with TRBJ1-1; possibly TRBD1 for D (6 bases). This CDR3 spans 16 amino acids. The ends were cut back, 4 bases at V and 1 base at J, with 17 bases in the middle. Germline V lookup: CDR1 SGHRS, CDR2 YFSETQ.

The CDR3 reads CASSLQPGQGYEQYF. CDR3 bases: TGTGCCAGCAGCTTACAACCGGGACAGGGCTACGAGCAGTACTTC. The rearrangement joins TRBV7-6 to TRBJ2-7, with 9 bases matching TRBD1. V shed 2 bases and J 3 bases; nucleotides not matched to a gene: 5. CDR1 and CDR2 from the germline V gene are SGHVS and FNYEAQ. CDR3 length: 15 residues.

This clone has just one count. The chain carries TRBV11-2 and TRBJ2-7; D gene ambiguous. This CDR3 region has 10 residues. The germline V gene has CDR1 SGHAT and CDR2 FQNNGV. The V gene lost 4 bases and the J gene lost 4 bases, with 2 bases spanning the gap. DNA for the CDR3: TGTGCCAGCAGCTCGTACGAGCAGTACTTC. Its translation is CASSSYEQYF. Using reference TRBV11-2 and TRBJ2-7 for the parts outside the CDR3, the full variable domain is EAGVAQSPRYKIIEKRQSVAFWCNPISGHATLYWYQQILGQGPKLLIQFQNNGVVDDSQLPKDRFSAERLKGVDSTLKIQPAKLEDSAVYLCASSSYEQYFGPGTRLTVT.

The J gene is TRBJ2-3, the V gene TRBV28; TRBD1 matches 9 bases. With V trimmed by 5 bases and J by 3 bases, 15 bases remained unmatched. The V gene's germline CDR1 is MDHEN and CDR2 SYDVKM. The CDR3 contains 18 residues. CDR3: CASSPLAPGQGKTDTQYF. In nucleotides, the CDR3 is TGTGCCAGCAGTCCACTGGCGCCGGGACAGGGTAAAACAGATACGCAGTATTTT.

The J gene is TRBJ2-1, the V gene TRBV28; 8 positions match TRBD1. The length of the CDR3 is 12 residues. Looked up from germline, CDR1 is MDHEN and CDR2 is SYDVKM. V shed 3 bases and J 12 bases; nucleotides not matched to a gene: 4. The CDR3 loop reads CASSFLGQAQFF. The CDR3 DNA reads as TGTGCCAGCAGTTTCCTGGGACAGGCGCAGTTCTTC.

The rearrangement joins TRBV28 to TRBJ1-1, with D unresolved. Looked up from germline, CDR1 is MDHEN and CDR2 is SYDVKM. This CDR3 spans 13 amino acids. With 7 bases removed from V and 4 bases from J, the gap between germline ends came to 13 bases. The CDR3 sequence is CASNSPPGTEAFF. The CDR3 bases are TGTGCCAGCAACTCCCCGCCTGGCACTGAAGCTTTCTTT.

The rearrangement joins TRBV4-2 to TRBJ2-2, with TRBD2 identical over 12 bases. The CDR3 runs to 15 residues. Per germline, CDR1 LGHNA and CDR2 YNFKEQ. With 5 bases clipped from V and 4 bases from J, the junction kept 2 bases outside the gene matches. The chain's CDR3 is CASSGTSGPTGELFF. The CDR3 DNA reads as TGTGCCAGCAGCGGGACTAGCGGGCCCACCGGGGAGCTGTTTTTT.

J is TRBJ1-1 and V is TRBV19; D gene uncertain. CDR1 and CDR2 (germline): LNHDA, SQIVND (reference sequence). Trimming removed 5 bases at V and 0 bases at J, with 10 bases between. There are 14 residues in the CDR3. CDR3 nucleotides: TGTGCCAGTAGTGTACAGCCTATGAACACTGAAGCTTTCTTT. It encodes CASSVQPMNTEAFF.

The CDR3 DNA is TGTGCCAGCAGTTACGTCGTCTCCTACAATGAGCAGTTCTTC. Protein sequence: CASSYVVSYNEQFF. The rearrangement links TRBV6-2 or TRBV6-3 to TRBJ2-1; D remains ambiguous. The V end lost 2 bases, the J end lost 0 bases, and 5 bases lay between the germline ends. This CDR3 has 14 amino acids. From germline, CDR1 is MNHEY and CDR2 SVGEGT.

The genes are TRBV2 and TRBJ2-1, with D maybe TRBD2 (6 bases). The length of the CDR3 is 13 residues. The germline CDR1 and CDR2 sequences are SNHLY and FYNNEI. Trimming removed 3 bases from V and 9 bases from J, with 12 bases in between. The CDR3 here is CASSDDGGGEQFF. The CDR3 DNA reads TGTGCCAGCAGTGATGACGGGGGAGGTGAGCAGTTCTTC.